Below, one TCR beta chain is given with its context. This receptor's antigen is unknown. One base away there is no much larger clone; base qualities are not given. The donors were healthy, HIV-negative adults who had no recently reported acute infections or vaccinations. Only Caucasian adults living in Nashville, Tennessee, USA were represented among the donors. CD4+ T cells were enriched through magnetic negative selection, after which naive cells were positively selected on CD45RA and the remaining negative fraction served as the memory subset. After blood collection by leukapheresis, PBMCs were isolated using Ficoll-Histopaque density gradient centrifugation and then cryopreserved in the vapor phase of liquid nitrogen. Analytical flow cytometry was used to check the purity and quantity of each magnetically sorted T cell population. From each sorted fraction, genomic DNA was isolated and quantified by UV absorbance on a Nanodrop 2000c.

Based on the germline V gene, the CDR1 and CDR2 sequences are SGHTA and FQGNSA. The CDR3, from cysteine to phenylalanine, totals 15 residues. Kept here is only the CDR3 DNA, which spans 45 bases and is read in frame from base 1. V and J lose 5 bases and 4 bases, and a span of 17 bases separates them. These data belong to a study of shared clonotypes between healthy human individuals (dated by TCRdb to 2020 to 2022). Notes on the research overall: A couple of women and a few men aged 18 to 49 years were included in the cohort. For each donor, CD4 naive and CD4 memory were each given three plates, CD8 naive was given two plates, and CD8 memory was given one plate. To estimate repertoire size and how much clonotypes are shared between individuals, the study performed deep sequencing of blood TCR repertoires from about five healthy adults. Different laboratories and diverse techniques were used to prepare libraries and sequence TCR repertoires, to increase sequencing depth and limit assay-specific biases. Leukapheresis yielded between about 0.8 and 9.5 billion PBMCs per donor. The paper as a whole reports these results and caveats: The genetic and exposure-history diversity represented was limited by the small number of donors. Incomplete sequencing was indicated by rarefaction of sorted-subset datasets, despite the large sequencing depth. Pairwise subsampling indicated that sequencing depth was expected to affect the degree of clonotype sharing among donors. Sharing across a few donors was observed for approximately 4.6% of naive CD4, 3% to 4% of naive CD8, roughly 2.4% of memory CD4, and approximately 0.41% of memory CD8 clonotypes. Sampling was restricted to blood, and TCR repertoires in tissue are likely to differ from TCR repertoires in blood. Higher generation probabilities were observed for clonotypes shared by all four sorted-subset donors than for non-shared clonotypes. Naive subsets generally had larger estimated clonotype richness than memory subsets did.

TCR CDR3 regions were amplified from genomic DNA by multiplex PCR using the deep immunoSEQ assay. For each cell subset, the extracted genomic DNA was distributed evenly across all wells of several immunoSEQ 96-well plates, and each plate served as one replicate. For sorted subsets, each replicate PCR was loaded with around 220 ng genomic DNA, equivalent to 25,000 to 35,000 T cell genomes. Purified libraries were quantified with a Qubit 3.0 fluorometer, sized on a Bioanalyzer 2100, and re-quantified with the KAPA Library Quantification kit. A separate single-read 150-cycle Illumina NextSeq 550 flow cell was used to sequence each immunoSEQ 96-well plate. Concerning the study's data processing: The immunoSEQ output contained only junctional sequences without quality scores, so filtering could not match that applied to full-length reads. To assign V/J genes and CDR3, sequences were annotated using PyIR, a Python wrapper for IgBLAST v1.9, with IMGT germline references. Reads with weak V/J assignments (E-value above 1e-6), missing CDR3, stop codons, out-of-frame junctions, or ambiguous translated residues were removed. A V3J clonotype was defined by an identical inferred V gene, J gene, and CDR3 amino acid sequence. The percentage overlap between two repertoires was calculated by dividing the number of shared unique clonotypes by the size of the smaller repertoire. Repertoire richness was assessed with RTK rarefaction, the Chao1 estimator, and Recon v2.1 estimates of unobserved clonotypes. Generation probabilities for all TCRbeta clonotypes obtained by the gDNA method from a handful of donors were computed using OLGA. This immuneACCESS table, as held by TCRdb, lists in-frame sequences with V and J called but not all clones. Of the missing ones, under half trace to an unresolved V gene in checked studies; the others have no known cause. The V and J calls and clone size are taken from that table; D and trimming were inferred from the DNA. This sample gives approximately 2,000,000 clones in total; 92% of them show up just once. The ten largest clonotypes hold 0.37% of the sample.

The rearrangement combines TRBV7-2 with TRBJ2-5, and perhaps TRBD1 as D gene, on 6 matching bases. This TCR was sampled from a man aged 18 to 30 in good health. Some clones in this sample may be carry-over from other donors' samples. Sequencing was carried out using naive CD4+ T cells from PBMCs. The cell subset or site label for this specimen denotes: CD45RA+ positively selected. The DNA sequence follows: TGTGCCAGCAGCCCTGTAGGGGGTGTGGGAGAGACCCAGTACTTC. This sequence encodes CASSPVGGVGETQYF.